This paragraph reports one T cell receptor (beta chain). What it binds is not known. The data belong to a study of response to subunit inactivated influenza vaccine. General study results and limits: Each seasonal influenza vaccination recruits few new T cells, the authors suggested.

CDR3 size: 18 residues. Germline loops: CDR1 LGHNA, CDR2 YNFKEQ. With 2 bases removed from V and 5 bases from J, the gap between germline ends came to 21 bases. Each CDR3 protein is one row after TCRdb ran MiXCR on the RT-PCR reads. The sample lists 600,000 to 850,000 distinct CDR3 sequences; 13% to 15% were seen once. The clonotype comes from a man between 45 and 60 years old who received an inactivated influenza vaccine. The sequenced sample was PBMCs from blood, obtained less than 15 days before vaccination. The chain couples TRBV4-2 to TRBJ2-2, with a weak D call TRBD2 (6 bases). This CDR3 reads CASSQKGRLASETGELFF. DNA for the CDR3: TGTGCCAGCAGCCAAAAAGGGAGACTTGCTAGCGAGACCGGGGAGCTGTTTTTT.